This T cell receptor (beta chain) was recovered during a study of cytomegalovirus exposure and HLA in healthy donors. Study outcomes and limitations: The study labeled 180 or so TCR beta chains cytomegalovirus-associated. Some public TCRs appeared in many individuals, while most sequences were rare. The authors confirmed in vitro that a few CMV-associated chains were specific for CMV antigens. With high specificity and sensitivity, the classifier reportedly diagnosed cytomegalovirus status.

A remark on this clone: Its cognate antigen is unknown.

Per the germline V gene, CDR1 is MDHEN and CDR2 is SYDVKM. This CDR3 has 12 amino acids. With 4 bases removed from V and 7 bases from J, the gap between germline ends came to 10 bases. The table came from immunoSEQ multiplex PCR; TCRdb's copy has only in-frame clones and leaves some out. This sample yields about 130,000 clones, of which 89% are seen a single time; about 1.1% belongs to the top ten. The sequenced sample consisted of PBMCs. The receptor was derived from a woman between 18 and 30 years old in good health and CMV-seronegative. The chain is built from TRBV28 and TRBJ1-2, with a possible D match to TRBD1 (5 bases). The CDR3 region is CASSSRVPGYTF. The CDR3, as DNA: TGTGCCAGCAGTTCCAGGGTGCCTGGCTACACCTTC.